One and the same sample provided the 17 T cell receptor beta chains below, sequenced in a study of identical twins. TCRdb redid the calling of the 5' RACE reads with MiXCR, one entry per CDR3 protein. The profile shows hundreds of thousands of distinct CDR3 sequences, roughly 8% of them singletons. Another study also made use of these data, one on yellow fever vaccine responses in identical twins.

Sequencing was done on a sample of PBMCs. These receptor sequences come from a woman aged 18-35 years in good health.

The V call is TRBV13, the J call TRBJ2-2, with a possible D match to TRBD1 (5 bases). Between the trimmed V and J ends, which lost 7 bases and 1 base, there was a span of 16 bases. Germline CDR1 reads PRHDT; CDR2 reads FYEKMQ (reference sequence). This CDR3 has 16 residues. The CDR3 sequence: CASTNTFRENTGELFF. CDR3 coding DNA: TGTGCCAGCACCAACACCTTCAGGGAGAACACCGGGGAGCTGTTTTTT.

In its sample, this clonotype was seen many times. CDR3 nucleotide sequence: TGTGCCAGCAGCTCCCAGGGACTAGAAGTAGATGGGCAGTACTTC. Translated, it gives CASSSQGLEVDGQYF. This chain connects TRBV7-2 to TRBJ2-7; 8 nucleotides line up with TRBD2. In germline, CDR1 is SGHTA, CDR2 FQGNSA. With 4 bases clipped from V and 9 bases from J, the junction kept 14 bases outside the gene matches. The CDR3 extends over 15 amino acids.

At least ten counts were recorded for this clonotype. This rearrangement joins TRBV10-3 to TRBJ2-3; D not certain. Trimming removed 8 bases from V and 0 bases from J, with 6 bases in between. Germline V gives CDR1 ENHRY, CDR2 SYGVKD. The CDR3 extends over 12 amino acids. CDR3 nucleotide sequence: TGTGCCATCCGTACGAGCACAGATACGCAGTATTTT. It translates to CAIRTSTDTQYF.

This clonotype came up a few times. The rearrangement joins TRBV24-1 to TRBJ2-3; the D is unclear. Germline assignment: CDR1 KGHDR and CDR2 SFDVKD. Trimming took 6 bases from V and 3 from J, leaving 9 bases between them. This CDR3 is 13 amino acids long. The CDR3, as DNA: TGTGCCACCAGTCAGAAATTAACAGATACGCAGTATTTT. Its translation: CATSQKLTDTQYF.

This clonotype was picked up a small number of times. The chain joins TRBV27 to TRBJ2-7, with unresolved D. Germline CDR1 MNHEY, CDR2 SMNVEV (reference sequence). This CDR3 has 12 amino acids. CDR3 loop: CDSQKSPGEQYF. As DNA, the CDR3 is TGTGACTCCCAAAAGTCTCCCGGCGAGCAGTACTTC.

V is TRBV28 and J is TRBJ2-3; no reliable D call. Germline V gene lookup returns CDR1 MDHEN and CDR2 SYDVKM. There are 15 residues in the CDR3. V was trimmed by 1 base and J by 4 bases, leaving 12 bases between them. CDR3 nucleotides: TGTGCCAGCAGTTTATCGAGGAAAATGCCAGATACGCAGTATTTT. Translated, it gives CASSLSRKMPDTQYF.

The gene calls are TRBV5-1 and TRBJ1-1; D not resolved. The V and J ends lost 3 bases and 4 bases respectively, with 10 bases between them. The CDR3 consists of 13 residues. Germline V lookup: CDR1 SGHRS, CDR2 YFSETQ. CDR3 in DNA: TGCGCCAGCAGCTCCCATGTGGGCACTGAAGCTTTCTTT. Translating it yields CASSSHVGTEAFF. The variable domain in full, completed from reference TRBV5-1 and TRBJ1-1, reads KAGVTQTPRYLIKTRGQQVTLSCSPISGHRSVSWYQQTPGQGLQFLFEYFSETQRNKGNFPGRFSGRQFSNSRSEMNVSTLELGDSALYLCASSSHVGTEAFFGQGTRLTVV.

This chain connects TRBV28 to TRBJ1-4; D remains ambiguous. The germline V gene encodes CDR1 MDHEN and CDR2 SYDVKM. The CDR3 totals 11 residues. Trimming took 7 bases from V and 4 from J, leaving 4 bases between them. DNA for the CDR3: TGTGCCAGCATCTATAATGAAAAACTGTTTTTT. Translated: CASIYNEKLFF.

This clonotype was detected a few times. The chain is built from TRBV2 and TRBJ2-7; TRBD2 matches at 7 bases. The V gene end was trimmed by 5 bases and the J gene end by 4 bases; junction bases not matched to a gene: 11. The CDR3 is 15 residues long. Germline-derived CDR1 and CDR2 are SNHLY and FYNNEI. CDR3 coding DNA: TGTGCCAGCAGTCAAATCCGCGCGGGAGAATACGAGCAGTACTTC. Residues: CASSQIRAGEYEQYF.

This clonotype showed up just a few times. J is TRBJ2-7 and V is TRBV6-2 or TRBV6-3; TRBD2 matches at 8 bases. Germline values: CDR1 MNHEY, CDR2 SVGEGT. The CDR3 length is 14 residues. After removal of 7 bases from V and 3 bases from J, the junction contained 8 bases not matched to a gene. CDR3 residues: CASMIAGGFYEQYF. The CDR3 nucleotides read TGTGCCAGCATGATTGCGGGAGGTTTCTACGAGCAGTACTTC.

This chain joins TRBV2 and TRBJ2-6; 10 bases are a match to TRBD1. This CDR3 is 16 amino acids long. CDR1 is SNHLY and CDR2 is FYNNEI in the germline V gene. V shed 3 bases, J shed 2 bases, and the junction held 1 base outside the gene matches. In DNA form, the CDR3 reads TGTGCCAGCAGTGACGACAGGGGGCCTGGGGCCAACGTCCTGACTTTC. Protein product: CASSDDRGPGANVLTF.

V and J are TRBV12-3 or TRBV12-4 and TRBJ2-2, with D possibly TRBD1 on 7 matching bases. V was clipped by 6 bases and J by 2 bases, with 25 bases between them. This CDR3 region has 19 residues. The CDR3 reads CASSLSRQGGQTNTGELFF. The CDR3 DNA is TGTGCCAGCAGCCTTAGCCGACAGGGAGGACAAACAAACACCGGGGAGCTGTTTTTT.

There are a few counts of this clonotype. The rearrangement joins TRBV6-1 to TRBJ2-2; 8 nucleotides agree with TRBD1. Trimming took 6 bases from V and 5 from J; bases not matched to a gene: 14. This CDR3 has 17 residues. Germline V gives CDR1 MNHNS, CDR2 SASEGT. CDR3 sequence reads: CASSRGDRQGRTGELFF. For the CDR3, the DNA is TGTGCCAGCAGCAGAGGGGATAGACAGGGGAGAACCGGGGAGCTGTTTTTT.

This chain connects TRBV2 to TRBJ1-1, with D unresolved. This CDR3 spans 13 amino acids. V was shortened by 3 bases and J by 1 base, with 6 bases between the two germline ends. Germline CDR1 SNHLY, CDR2 FYNNEI. DNA of the CDR3: TGTGCCAGCAGTGATTTCCCGAACACTGAAGCTTTCTTT. Translation: CASSDFPNTEAFF.

This clonotype was recorded a few times. The chain joins TRBV27 to TRBJ2-7; the match to TRBD1 covers 7 bases. The CDR3 is 17 amino acids. Trimming cost V 2 bases and J 3 bases; bases outside gene matches: 13. CDR1 is MNHEY, CDR2 SMNVEV, per germline (reference sequence). DNA of the CDR3: TGTGCCAGCAGTTTACTGGCAACCGGGACAGCATACTACGAGCAGTACTTC. Protein: CASSLLATGTAYYEQYF.

Only a few counts were recorded for this clonotype. The chain recombines TRBV12-3 or TRBV12-4 with TRBJ2-2; TRBD2 might be the D (6 bases). V was clipped by 2 bases and J by 6 bases, with 7 bases between them. This CDR3 is built from 13 residues. The CDR3 DNA reads TGTGCCAGCAGTTTATGGGGGGCCGGGGAGCTGTTTTTT. Its protein is CASSLWGAGELFF.

This clonotype was seen more than once but under ten times. The chain uses TRBV6-2 or TRBV6-3 and TRBJ2-3, with 7 bases that match TRBD2. CDR1 is MNHEY, CDR2 SVGEGT, per germline. V gave up 5 bases and J gave up 3 bases; unmatched junction bases: 5. The CDR3 is made up of 14 amino acids. Here the CDR3 reads CASSVLATTDTQYF. DNA for the CDR3: TGTGCCAGCAGTGTACTAGCGACAACAGATACGCAGTATTTT.